This T cell receptor (beta chain) was captured by sequencing in a study of blood T cell repertoires in COVID-19. Study at large: From the United States, Italy and Spain came samples of acute and convalescent COVID-19. The cDNA or gDNA used as material had been derived from T cells, B-cell-depleted T cells, or PBMCs.

Germline V gives CDR1 MDHEN, CDR2 SYDVKM. The V gene end was trimmed by 4 bases and the J gene end by 9 bases; junction bases not matched to a gene: 5. The CDR3 sequence is 14 residues long. Only in-frame clones appear in the TCRdb table, and some are missing; sequencing was by immunoSEQ multiplex PCR. The sample includes approximately 290,000 clones, 70% to 90% of them seen just once. Sample: peripheral blood. The chain carries TRBV28 and TRBJ1-6; TRBD1 aligns across 8 bases. This receptor was obtained from a human donor with COVID-19, enrolled during active disease. The donor label of this sample is uncertain. CDR3 nucleotides: TGTGCCAGCAGTTCAGGACAGGGCACTTCACCCCTCCACTTT. Translating gives CASSSGQGTSPLHF.